The 2 T cell receptor beta chains below all came from one sample that was sequenced in a study of early T cells in non-severe SARS-CoV-2 infection. One entry per CDR3 protein, called by TCRdb with MiXCR from the 5' RACE reads. The profile covers 45,000 to 70,000 distinct CDR3 sequences, with approximately 6.7% appearing a single time and under 5% taken by the ten largest. The source material was whole blood. Source of these receptors: an adult who was a healthcare worker with PCR-confirmed SARS-CoV-2 infection or an uninfected control (not recorded which).

This clonotype was observed a few times. J is TRBJ1-3 and V is TRBV12-3 or TRBV12-4; tentative D call: TRBD1 (6 bases). The CDR3 consists of 14 residues. V lost 6 bases and J lost 5, with 14 bases in between. CDR3: CASRPMGARNTIYF. CDR3 sequence (DNA): TGTGCCAGCAGACCAATGGGGGCCCGAAACACCATATATTTT.

This clonotype was seen repeatedly, ten times or more. This chain links TRBV20-1 with TRBJ1-5; tentative D call: TRBD1 (6 bases). The CDR3 totals 13 residues. Looked up from germline, CDR1 is DFQATT and CDR2 is SNEGSKA (reference sequence). V lost 6 bases and J 2 bases, leaving 11 bases between the germline ends. The DNA of the CDR3 is TGCAGTGCAACCAGGGGAGGCAATCAGCCCCAGCATTTT. Translating it yields CSATRGGNQPQHF.